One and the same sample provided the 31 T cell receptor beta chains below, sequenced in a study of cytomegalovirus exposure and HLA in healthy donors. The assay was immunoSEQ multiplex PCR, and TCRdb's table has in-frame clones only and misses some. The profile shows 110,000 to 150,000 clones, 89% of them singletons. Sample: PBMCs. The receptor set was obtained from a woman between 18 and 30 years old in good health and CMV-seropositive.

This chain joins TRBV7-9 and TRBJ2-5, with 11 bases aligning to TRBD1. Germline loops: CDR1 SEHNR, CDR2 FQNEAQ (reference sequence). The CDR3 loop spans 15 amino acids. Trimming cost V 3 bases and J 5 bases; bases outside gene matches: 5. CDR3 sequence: CASSFRTGGQETQYF. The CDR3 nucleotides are TGTGCCAGCAGCTTTAGGACAGGGGGCCAGGAGACCCAGTACTTC.

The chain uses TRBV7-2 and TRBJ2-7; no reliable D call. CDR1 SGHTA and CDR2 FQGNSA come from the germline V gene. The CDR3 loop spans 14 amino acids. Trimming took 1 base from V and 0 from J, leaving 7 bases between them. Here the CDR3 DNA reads TGTGCCAGCAGCTTAGATACGGGCTCCTACGAGCAGTACTTC. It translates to CASSLDTGSYEQYF.

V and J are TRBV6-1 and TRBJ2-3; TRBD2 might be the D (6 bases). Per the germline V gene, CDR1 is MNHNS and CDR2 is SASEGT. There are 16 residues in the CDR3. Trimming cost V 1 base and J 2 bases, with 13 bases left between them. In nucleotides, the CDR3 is TGTGCCAGCAGTGAAGAAGGTAGCGGTTTCACAGATACGCAGTATTTT. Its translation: CASSEEGSGFTDTQYF.

CDR3 sequence: CASSPMVGPYTGELFF. The CDR3 nucleotides read TGTGCCAGCAGCCCCATGGTTGGGCCCTACACCGGGGAGCTGTTTTTT. The rearrangement links TRBV11-2 to TRBJ2-2; no definite D call. CDR3 size: 16 residues. Per the germline V gene, CDR1 is SGHAT and CDR2 is FQNNGV. Trimming took off 5 bases at V and 3 bases at J, with 16 bases between the two ends. The whole variable domain, filled in from reference TRBV11-2 and TRBJ2-2, reads EAGVAQSPRYKIIEKRQSVAFWCNPISGHATLYWYQQILGQGPKLLIQFQNNGVVDDSQLPKDRFSAERLKGVDSTLKIQPAKLEDSAVYLCASSPMVGPYTGELFFGEGSRLTVL.

The DNA for the CDR3 is TGTGCCAGCAGTCCTACTAGTACGGAGACCCAGTACTTC. Residues: CASSPTSTETQYF. The genes are TRBV9 and TRBJ2-5, with D perhaps matching TRBD2 (5 bases). The germline V gene encodes CDR1 SGDLS and CDR2 YYNGEE. There are 13 residues in the CDR3. V was shortened by 5 bases and J by 5 bases, with 13 bases between the two germline ends.

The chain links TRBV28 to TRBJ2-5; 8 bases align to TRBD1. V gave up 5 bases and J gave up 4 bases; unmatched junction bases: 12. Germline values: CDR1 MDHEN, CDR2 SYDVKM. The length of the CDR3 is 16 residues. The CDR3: CASSLLRDRLRETQYF. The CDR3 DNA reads TGTGCCAGCAGTCTACTCCGGGACAGGCTTAGAGAGACCCAGTACTTC.

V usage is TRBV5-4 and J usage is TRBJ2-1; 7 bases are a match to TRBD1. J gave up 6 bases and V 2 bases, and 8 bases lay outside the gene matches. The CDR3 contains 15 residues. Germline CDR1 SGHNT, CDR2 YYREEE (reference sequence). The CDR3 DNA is TGTGCCAGCAGCTTCACAGGGGTCGCTGCCAATGAGCAGTTCTTC. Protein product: CASSFTGVAANEQFF. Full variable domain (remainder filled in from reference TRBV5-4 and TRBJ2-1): ETGVTQSPTHLIKTRGQQVTLRCSSQSGHNTVSWYQQALGQGPQFIFQYYREEENGRGNFPPRFSGLQFPNYSSELNVNALELDDSALYLCASSFTGVAANEQFFGPGTRLTVL.

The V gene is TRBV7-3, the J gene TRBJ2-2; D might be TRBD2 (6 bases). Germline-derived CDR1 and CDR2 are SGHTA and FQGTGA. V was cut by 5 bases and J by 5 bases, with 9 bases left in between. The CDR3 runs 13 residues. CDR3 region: CASSTGGTGELFF. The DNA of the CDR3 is TGTGCCAGCAGCACCGGGGGTACCGGGGAGCTGTTTTTT.

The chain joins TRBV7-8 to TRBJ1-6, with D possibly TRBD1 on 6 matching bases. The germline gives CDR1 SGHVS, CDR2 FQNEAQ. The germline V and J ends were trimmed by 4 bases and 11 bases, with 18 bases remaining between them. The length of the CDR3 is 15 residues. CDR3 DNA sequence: TGTGCCAGCAGCTCGGACAGTCTGGGTTCGGCACCCCTCCACTTT. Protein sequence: CASSSDSLGSAPLHF.

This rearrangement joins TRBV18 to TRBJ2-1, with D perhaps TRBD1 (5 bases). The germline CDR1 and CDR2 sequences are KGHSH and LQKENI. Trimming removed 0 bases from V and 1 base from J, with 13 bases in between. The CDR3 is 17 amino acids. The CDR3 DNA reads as TGTGCCAGCTCACCACCGATCGGACATTCATCCTACAATGAGCAGTTCTTC. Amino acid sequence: CASSPPIGHSSYNEQFF.

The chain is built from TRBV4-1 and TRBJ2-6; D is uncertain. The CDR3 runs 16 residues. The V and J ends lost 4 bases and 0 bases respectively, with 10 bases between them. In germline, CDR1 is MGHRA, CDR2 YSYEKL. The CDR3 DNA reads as TGCGCCAGCAGCCCCGGATGGAGCTCTGGGGCCAACGTCCTGACTTTC. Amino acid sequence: CASSPGWSSGANVLTF.

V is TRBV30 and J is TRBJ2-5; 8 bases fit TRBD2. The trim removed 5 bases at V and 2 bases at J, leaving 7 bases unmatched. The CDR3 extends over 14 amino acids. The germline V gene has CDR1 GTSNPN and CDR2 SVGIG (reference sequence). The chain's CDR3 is CAWGAAGAQETQYF. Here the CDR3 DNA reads TGTGCCTGGGGGGCAGCGGGGGCTCAAGAGACCCAGTACTTC.

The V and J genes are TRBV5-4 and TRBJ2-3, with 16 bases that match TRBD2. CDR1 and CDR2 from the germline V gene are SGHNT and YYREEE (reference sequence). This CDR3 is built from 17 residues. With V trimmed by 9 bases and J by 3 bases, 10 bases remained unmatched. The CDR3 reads CAISGTSGGDITDTQYF. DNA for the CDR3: TGTGCCATCTCCGGGACTAGCGGGGGGGATATTACAGATACGCAGTATTTT.

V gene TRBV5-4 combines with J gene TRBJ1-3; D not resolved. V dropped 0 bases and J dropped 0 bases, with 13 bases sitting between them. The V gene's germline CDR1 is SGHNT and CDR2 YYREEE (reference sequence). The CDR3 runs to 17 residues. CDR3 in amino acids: CASSLESPLNSGNTIYF. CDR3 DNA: TGTGCCAGCAGCTTGGAGAGCCCCCTGAACTCTGGAAACACCATATATTTT.

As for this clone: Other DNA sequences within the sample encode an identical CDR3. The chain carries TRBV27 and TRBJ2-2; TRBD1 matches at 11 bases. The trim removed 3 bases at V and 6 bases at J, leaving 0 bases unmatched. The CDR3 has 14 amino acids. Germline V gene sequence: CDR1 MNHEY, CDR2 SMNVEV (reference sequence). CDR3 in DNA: TGTGCCAGCAGTTTGGGACAGGGGGCCGGGGAGCTGTTTTTT. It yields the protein CASSLGQGAGELFF.

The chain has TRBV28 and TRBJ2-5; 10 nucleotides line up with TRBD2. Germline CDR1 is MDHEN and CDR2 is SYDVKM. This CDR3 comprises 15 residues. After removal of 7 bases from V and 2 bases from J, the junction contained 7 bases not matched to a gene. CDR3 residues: CASIPPAGGQETQYF. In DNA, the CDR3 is TGTGCCAGCATCCCCCCAGCGGGGGGGCAAGAGACCCAGTACTTC.

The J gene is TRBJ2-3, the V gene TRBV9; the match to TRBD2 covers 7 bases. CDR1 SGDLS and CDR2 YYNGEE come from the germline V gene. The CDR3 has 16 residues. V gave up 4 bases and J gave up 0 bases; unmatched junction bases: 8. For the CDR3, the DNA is TGTGCCAGCAGCCCCCGCGGGAGCTCTAGCACAGATACGCAGTATTTT. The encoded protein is CASSPRGSSSTDTQYF.

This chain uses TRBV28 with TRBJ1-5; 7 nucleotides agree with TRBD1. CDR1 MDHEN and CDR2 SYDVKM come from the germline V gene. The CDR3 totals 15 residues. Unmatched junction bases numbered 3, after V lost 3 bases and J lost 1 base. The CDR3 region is CASSFQGDSNQPQHF. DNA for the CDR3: TGTGCCAGCAGTTTTCAGGGGGACAGCAATCAGCCCCAGCATTTT.

CDR3 coding DNA: TGTGCCAGCAGTGTATATTACAGGGTCCAAGCAGATACGCAGTATTTT. It yields the protein CASSVYYRVQADTQYF. The rearrangement links TRBV6-1 to TRBJ2-3, with D perhaps matching TRBD1 (6 bases). Germline CDR1 reads MNHNS; CDR2 reads SASEGT. Trimming took 4 bases from V and 4 from J, leaving 18 bases between them. CDR3 length equals 16 residues.

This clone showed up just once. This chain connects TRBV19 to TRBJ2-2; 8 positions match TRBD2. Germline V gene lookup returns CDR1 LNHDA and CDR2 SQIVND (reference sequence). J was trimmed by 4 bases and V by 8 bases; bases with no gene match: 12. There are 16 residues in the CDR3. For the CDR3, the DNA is TGTGCCAGTTCCCCCCGGGGGGGGCGCGGCACCGGGGAGCTGTTTTTT. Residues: CASSPRGGRGTGELFF. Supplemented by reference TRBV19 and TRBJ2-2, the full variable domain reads DGGITQSPKYLFRKEGQNVTLSCEQNLNHDAMYWYRQDPGQGLRLIYYSQIVNDFQKGDIAEGYSVSREKKESFPLTVTSAQKNPTAFYLCASSPRGGRGTGELFFGEGSRLTVL.

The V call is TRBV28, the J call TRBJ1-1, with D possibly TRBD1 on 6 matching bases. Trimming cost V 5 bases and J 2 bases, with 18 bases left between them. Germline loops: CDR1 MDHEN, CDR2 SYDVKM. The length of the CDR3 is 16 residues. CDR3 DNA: TGTGCCAGCAGTCTCAATAGGCGGGGGCTCAACACTGAAGCTTTCTTT. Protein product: CASSLNRRGLNTEAFF.

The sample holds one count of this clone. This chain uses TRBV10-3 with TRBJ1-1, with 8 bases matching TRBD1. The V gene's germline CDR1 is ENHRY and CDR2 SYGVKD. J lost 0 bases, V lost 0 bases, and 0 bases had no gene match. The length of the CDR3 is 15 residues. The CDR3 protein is CAISESTGVNTEAFF. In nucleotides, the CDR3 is TGTGCCATCAGTGAGTCGACAGGGGTGAACACTGAAGCTTTCTTT.

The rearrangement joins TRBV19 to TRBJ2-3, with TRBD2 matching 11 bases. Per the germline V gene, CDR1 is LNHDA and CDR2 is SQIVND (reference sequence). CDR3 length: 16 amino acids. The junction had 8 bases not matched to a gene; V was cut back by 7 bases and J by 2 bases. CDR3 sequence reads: CASTGLAGGVTDTQYF. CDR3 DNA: TGTGCCAGTACCGGGCTAGCGGGGGGCGTCACAGATACGCAGTATTTT.

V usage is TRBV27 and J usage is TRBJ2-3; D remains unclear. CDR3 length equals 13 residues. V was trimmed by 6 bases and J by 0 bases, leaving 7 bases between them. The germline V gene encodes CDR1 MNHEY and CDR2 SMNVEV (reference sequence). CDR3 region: CASSLFSTDTQYF. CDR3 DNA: TGTGCCAGCAGCCTATTCAGCACAGATACGCAGTATTTT.

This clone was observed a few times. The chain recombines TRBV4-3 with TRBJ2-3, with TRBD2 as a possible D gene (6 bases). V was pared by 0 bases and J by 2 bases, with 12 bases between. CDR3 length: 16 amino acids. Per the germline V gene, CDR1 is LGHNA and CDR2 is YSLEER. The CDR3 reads CASSQDPRGTTDTQYF. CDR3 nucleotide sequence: TGCGCCAGCAGCCAAGATCCCCGGGGGACCACAGATACGCAGTATTTT.

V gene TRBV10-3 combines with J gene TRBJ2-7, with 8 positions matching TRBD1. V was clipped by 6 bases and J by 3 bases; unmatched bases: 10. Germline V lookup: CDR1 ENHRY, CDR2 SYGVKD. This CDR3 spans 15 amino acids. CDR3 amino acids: CAIRPGQGWIYEQYF. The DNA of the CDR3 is TGTGCCATCAGACCCGGACAGGGTTGGATCTACGAGCAGTACTTC.

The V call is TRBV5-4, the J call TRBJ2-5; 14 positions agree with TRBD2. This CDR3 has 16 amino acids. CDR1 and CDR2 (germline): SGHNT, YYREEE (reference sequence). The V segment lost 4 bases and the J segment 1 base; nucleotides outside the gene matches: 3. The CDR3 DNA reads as TGTGCCAGCAGCGTCGGGACTAGCGGGGGCCAAGAGACCCAGTACTTC. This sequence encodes CASSVGTSGGQETQYF.

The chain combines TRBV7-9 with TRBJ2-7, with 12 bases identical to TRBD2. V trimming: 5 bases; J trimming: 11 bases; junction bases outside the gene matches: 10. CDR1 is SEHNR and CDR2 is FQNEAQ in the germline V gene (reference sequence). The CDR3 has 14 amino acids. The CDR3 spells CASSLGLAGQVEYF. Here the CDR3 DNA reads TGTGCCAGCAGCCTCGGACTAGCGGGGCAGGTGGAGTACTTC.

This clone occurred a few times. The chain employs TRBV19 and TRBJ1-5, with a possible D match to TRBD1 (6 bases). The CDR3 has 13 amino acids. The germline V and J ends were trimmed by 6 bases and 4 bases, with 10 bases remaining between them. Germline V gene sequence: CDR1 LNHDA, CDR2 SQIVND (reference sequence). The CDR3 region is CASRLRGNQPQHF. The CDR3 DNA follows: TGTGCCAGTAGGCTGAGGGGGAATCAGCCCCAGCATTTT.

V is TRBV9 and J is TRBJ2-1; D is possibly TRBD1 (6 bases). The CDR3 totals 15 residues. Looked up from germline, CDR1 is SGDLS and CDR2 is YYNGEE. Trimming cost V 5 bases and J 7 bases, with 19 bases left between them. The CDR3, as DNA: TGTGCCAGCAGTGGGGTGTGGGGGCGCTGGAATGAGCAGTTCTTC. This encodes CASSGVWGRWNEQFF.

CDR3 sequence: CASSMSGTGGGEQYF. CDR3 nucleotide sequence: TGTGCCAGTAGTATGTCCGGGACAGGGGGCGGCGAGCAGTACTTC. The V call is TRBV19, the J call TRBJ2-7, with 12 bases that match TRBD1. There are 15 residues in the CDR3. The ends lost 3 bases at V and 6 bases at J; junction bases unmatched: 6. CDR1 and CDR2 (germline): LNHDA, SQIVND (reference sequence).